The 20 T cell receptor beta chains listed next were all sequenced from one sample in a study of regulatory T cells in long-lasting Graves disease. As for time point: newly diagnosed GD, antithyroid drugs for less than 3 months. PBMC-derived RNA was used for the TCR library. Arm-PCR of CDR3 regions and iRepertoire HTBI primers were the basis on which TCR beta libraries were built. TCRdb redid the calling of the multiplex PCR reads with MiXCR, one entry per CDR3 protein. The sample lists about 330,000 distinct CDR3 sequences, 15% to 20% seen once, with around 21% in the top ten. These data were also filed under a second study, of T cells in Graves' hyperthyroidism and ophthalmopathy.

The sequencing here drew on peripheral blood mononuclear cells (PBMCs), taken at new diagnosis, from a patient treated with antithyroid drugs. The receptor set was obtained from a young woman with Graves disease.

This clonotype was seen many times. The rearrangement joins TRBV5-1 to TRBJ2-1, with TRBD2 identical over 9 bases. Germline CDR1 SGHRS, CDR2 YFSETQ. This CDR3 has 17 amino acids. V shed 4 bases, J shed 0 bases, and the junction held 8 bases outside the gene matches. CDR3 sequence (DNA): TGCGCCAGCAGCAACGTAGCGGGGGTGAGCTCCTACAATGAGCAGTTCTTC. Its protein is CASSNVAGVSSYNEQFF.

V and J are TRBV2 and TRBJ1-5, with 7 bases matching TRBD1. The J segment lost 3 bases and the V segment lost 8 bases, leaving 7 bases of the junction unmatched. This CDR3 is built from 14 residues. From germline, CDR1 is SNHLY and CDR2 FYNNEI. Here the CDR3 DNA reads TGTGCCAGCTCGTGGGGACAGCTCAATCAGCCCCAGCATTTT. Amino acids: CASSWGQLNQPQHF.

This clonotype was seen more than once but under ten times. V and J are TRBV20-1 and TRBJ2-3; 7 positions match TRBD2. Trimming removed 2 bases from V and 8 bases from J; junction bases left unmatched: 13. Germline CDR1 and CDR2: DFQATT and SNEGSKA (reference sequence). The CDR3 has 15 amino acids. The CDR3 DNA follows: TGCAGTGCTAGATCGGCTAGCGGACGTCTTGCTACGCAGTATTTT. Its protein product is CSARSASGRLATQYF.

This clonotype was found many times. The chain recombines TRBV7-3 with TRBJ2-3; possibly TRBD2 for D (5 bases). The germline V and J ends were trimmed by 5 bases and 4 bases, with 13 bases remaining between them. Germline CDR1 reads SGHTA; CDR2 reads FQGTGA. The CDR3 spans 14 residues. CDR3 sequence reads: CASSVLGSSDTQYF. The DNA for the CDR3 is TGTGCCAGCAGCGTACTAGGTTCGTCAGATACGCAGTATTTT.

This clonotype came up a few times. The V call is TRBV28, the J call TRBJ2-1; 10 nucleotides align to TRBD2. The germline V gene has CDR1 MDHEN and CDR2 SYDVKM. The trim removed 4 bases at V and 10 bases at J, leaving 4 bases unmatched. CDR3 length: 13 amino acids. This CDR3 is CASSSGSGGEQFF. CDR3 bases: TGTGCCAGCAGTTCGGGTAGCGGGGGGGAGCAGTTCTTC.

The sample holds many counts of this clonotype. This CDR3 reads CASSPLQGSGTSTDTQYF. CDR3 sequence (DNA): TGTGCCAGCAGCCCGTTACAAGGGAGCGGGACTAGCACAGATACGCAGTATTTT. The chain joins TRBV3-1 to TRBJ2-3; the match to TRBD2 covers 7 bases. Germline CDR1 and CDR2: LGHDT and YNNKEL (reference sequence). Trimming at V came to 4 bases and at J to 0 bases, leaving 13 bases not matched to a gene. The CDR3 sequence is 18 residues long.

The chain uses TRBV20-1 and TRBJ2-3; 7 bases map to TRBD1. This CDR3 contains 15 residues. Germline CDR1 is DFQATT and CDR2 is SNEGSKA (reference sequence). V lost 4 bases, J lost 1 base, and 8 bases stayed unmatched. The CDR3 nucleotides read TGCAGTGCTAAGACAGGGAAGTATCGCACAGATACGCAGTATTTT. This codes for CSAKTGKYRTDTQYF.

This clonotype occurred many times. The rearrangement uses TRBV7-3 and TRBJ2-3, with TRBD1 matching over 7 bases. The junction had 7 bases not matched to a gene; V was cut back by 5 bases and J by 8 bases. Germline V gives CDR1 SGHTA, CDR2 FQGTGA. This CDR3 contains 13 residues. CDR3 loop: CASSKGGSSTQYF. Here the CDR3 DNA reads TGTGCCAGCAGCAAAGGGGGCTCGAGTACGCAGTATTTT.

There are many counts of this clonotype. The V and J genes are TRBV5-1 and TRBJ1-1; 7 bases are a match to TRBD1. The length of the CDR3 is 15 residues. V dropped 3 bases and J dropped 0; count of bases not matched to a gene: 5. Germline assignment: CDR1 SGHRS and CDR2 YFSETQ. CDR3 DNA sequence: TGCGCCAGCAGCTCCACTGACAGGGTGAACACTGAAGCTTTCTTT. Its protein is CASSSTDRVNTEAFF. Complete variable domain (other parts from reference TRBV5-1 and TRBJ1-1): KAGVTQTPRYLIKTRGQQVTLSCSPISGHRSVSWYQQTPGQGLQFLFEYFSETQRNKGNFPGRFSGRQFSNSRSEMNVSTLELGDSALYLCASSSTDRVNTEAFFGQGTRLTVV.

This clonotype was seen at least ten times. The chain has TRBV7-9 and TRBJ1-2, with no clear D. This CDR3 comprises 13 residues. The V end lost 2 bases, the J end lost 8 bases, and 12 bases lay between the germline ends. The germline gives CDR1 SEHNR, CDR2 FQNEAQ (reference sequence). The CDR3 loop reads CASSLKGAGGYTF. CDR3 nucleotides: TGTGCCAGCAGCTTAAAGGGAGCTGGAGGCTACACCTTC.

The chain combines TRBV28 with TRBJ2-1; TRBD2 aligns across 8 bases. CDR1 and CDR2 from the germline V gene are MDHEN and SYDVKM. The CDR3 sequence is 17 residues long. Unmatched junction bases numbered 17, after V lost 5 bases and J lost 8 bases. CDR3 in amino acids: CASSGGLSGGPLDEQFF. In DNA, the CDR3 is TGTGCCAGCAGTGGGGGCCTGTCGGGGGGGCCTTTGGATGAGCAGTTCTTC.

Here the CDR3 reads CASARDVYGYTF. The CDR3 DNA sequence: TGTGCCAGCGCAAGGGACGTCTATGGCTACACCTTC. The chain uses TRBV28 and TRBJ1-2; TRBD1 might be the D (5 bases). This CDR3 comprises 12 residues. The germline V and J ends were trimmed by 8 bases and 4 bases, with 11 bases remaining between them. CDR1 MDHEN and CDR2 SYDVKM come from the germline V gene.

Only a few counts were recorded for this clonotype. The rearrangement uses TRBV28 and TRBJ1-4, with D possibly TRBD1 on 6 matching bases. The V and J ends lost 4 bases and 7 bases respectively, with 16 bases between them. Germline CDR1 and CDR2: MDHEN and SYDVKM. The CDR3 contains 15 residues. CDR3 in amino acids: CASSSGGGPGEKLFF. The CDR3 coding sequence is TGTGCCAGCAGTTCAGGAGGGGGTCCAGGTGAAAAACTGTTTTTT.

With regard to this clonotype: Since a much larger clone is just one base distant, this may be a read error. The chain is built from TRBV2 and TRBJ2-5; weak D call: TRBD1 (8 bases). CDR3 length: 15 amino acids. Germline CDR1 is SNHLY and CDR2 is FYNNEI. Trimming stripped 10 bases from V and 5 bases from J, with 23 bases between. The CDR3 protein is CANSGGQGGVETQYF. The CDR3 nucleotides read TGTGCCAACAGCGGTGGACAGGGAGGGGTCGAGACCCAGTACTTC.

The chain couples TRBV12-5 to TRBJ2-1; D perhaps matches TRBD2 (6 bases). CDR3 size: 15 residues. Germline CDR1 LGHNT, CDR2 FRNRAP. Between the trimmed V and J ends, which lost 1 base and 5 bases, there was a span of 12 bases. The CDR3 is CASGLGLVADNEQFF. The CDR3, as DNA: TGTGCTAGTGGTTTGGGACTAGTCGCGGACAATGAGCAGTTCTTC.

As regards this clonotype: This may arise from a read error, as a much more abundant clone is one base away. This is likely a read error, given that the CDR3 carries no conserved phenylalanine or tryptophan at its end. The CDR3 nucleotides read TGTGCCACCAGTGGGACAGGGGGTCTGGACTATGGCTACACCTCC. Encoded protein: CATSGTGGLDYGYTS. The rearrangement links TRBV24-1 to TRBJ1-2, with 10 bases identical to TRBD1. This CDR3 has 15 amino acids. Losses at the gene ends were 5 bases for V and 3 bases for J; bases not matched to a gene: 5. Germline V gene lookup returns CDR1 KGHDR and CDR2 SFDVKD.

This clonotype was seen repeatedly, ten times or more. V gene TRBV5-1 combines with J gene TRBJ2-7, with 15 nucleotides matching TRBD2. This CDR3 is built from 16 residues. With 5 bases clipped from V and 2 bases from J, the junction kept 5 bases outside the gene matches. The germline CDR1 and CDR2 sequences are SGHRS and YFSETQ. The CDR3 DNA reads TGCGCCAGCAGTCGGGGACTAGCGGGGGGAGCCTACGAGCAGTACTTC. This translates into CASSRGLAGGAYEQYF.

The chain recombines TRBV7-8 with TRBJ1-6; D is possibly TRBD1 (6 bases). The germline CDR1 and CDR2 sequences are SGHVS and FQNEAQ. The CDR3 consists of 14 residues. V shed 5 bases and J shed 13 bases, with 18 bases lying between them. CDR3 DNA: TGTGCCAGCAGCCCGGGGGGGGCAAACTTCCCCCTCCACTTT. The encoded protein is CASSPGGANFPLHF.

This clonotype was counted a single time. The chain recombines TRBV7-9 with TRBJ2-2, with D perhaps TRBD2 (6 bases). The CDR3 contains 17 residues. Germline loops: CDR1 SEHNR, CDR2 FQNEAQ (reference sequence). V lost 5 bases, J lost 1 base, and 17 bases lay in between. The CDR3 DNA sequence: TGTGCCAGCAGCCAAAGTCTCGGGACTTTGAACACCGGGGAGCTGTTTTTT. It specifies CASSQSLGTLNTGELFF.

This clonotype has more than one count but fewer than ten. This chain links TRBV6-5 with TRBJ2-5; possibly TRBD1 or TRBD2 for D (5 bases each). CDR3 size: 15 residues. Germline assignment: CDR1 MNHEY and CDR2 SVGAGI. V gave up 0 bases and J gave up 1 base, with 9 bases separating them. This CDR3 reads CASSYSLGTQETQYF. Written as DNA, the CDR3 is TGTGCCAGCAGTTACTCGCTGGGGACCCAAGAGACCCAGTACTTC.